These T cell receptor beta chains were read from a single sample in a study of T cells in Graves' hyperthyroidism and ophthalmopathy. MiXCR, run by TCRdb on the multiplex PCR reads, gives a single entry per CDR3 protein. The sample carries some 740,000 distinct CDR3 sequences, approximately 14% recorded once. The sequencing input was blood. These TCRs come from a woman aged 18-29 years with Graves' hyperthyroidism. Both conserved end residues are part of each CDR3. Fields, in order: J gene, V gene, D gene, clone size, CDR3 DNA, CDR3 protein. A D gene is named only where the DNA matches it firmly. Only some rows state a clone size, as once, few, many or a class for expanded clones.

TRBJ2-7 | TRBV20-1 | TRBD2 | few | TGCAGTGCTACAGGGACTAGCGGGACTAACTACGAGCAGTACTTC | CSATGTSGTNYEQYF
TRBJ2-7 | TRBV2 | TRBD1 | many | TGTGCCAGCAGCTCGGGACAGTACGAGCAGTACTTC | CASSSGQYEQYF
TRBJ2-3 | TRBV5-5 | - | - | TGTGCCAGCAGCTTGGGGTGGGAAGTCCCAGATACGCAGTATTTT | CASSLGWEVPDTQYF
TRBJ2-3 | TRBV7-2 | - | many | TGTGCCAGCAGCTTAAGACGGGGCGCAGGTACAGATACGCAGTATTTT | CASSLRRGAGTDTQYF
TRBJ2-1 | TRBV6-2/TRBV6-3 | - | many | TGTGCCAGCAGGCAGTGGTACTTACCGGGACACCACTACAATGAGCAGTTCTTC | CASRQWYLPGHHYNEQFF
TRBJ1-2 | TRBV10-3 | - | - | TGTGCCATCAGTGAGTCTTCTTATGGCTACACCTTC | CAISESSYGYTF
TRBJ2-7 | TRBV7-8 | - | few | TGTGCCAGCAGCTTAGGCACAATAAGCGCCCCGTGGTTCGAGCAGTACTTC | CASSLGTISAPWFEQYF
TRBJ2-5 | TRBV18 | - | many | TGTGCCAGCTCCAAGACTACCCTCTCACAAGAGACCCAGTACTTC | CASSKTTLSQETQYF
TRBJ1-5 | TRBV20-1 | - | many | TGCAGTGCTAGAATCGACGTTAGCAATCAGCCCCAGCATTTT | CSARIDVSNQPQHF
TRBJ1-4 | TRBV6-1 | TRBD1 | - | TGTGCCAGCAGGGGAACCGGGACAGGGGCAGGAAAACTGTTTTTT | CASRGTGTGAGKLFF
TRBJ2-7 | TRBV7-6 | TRBD1 | many | TGTGCCAGCAGCGCACCGGGACAGGGATGGTCCGAGCAGTACTTC | CASSAPGQGWSEQYF